The 2 T cell receptor beta chains below were found in one sample sequenced in a study of Graves' ophthalmopathy and Graves' hyperthyroidism. The authors amplified TCR beta CDR3 regions from RNA transcripts. Second-round multiplex PCR came after a first-round RT-PCR that employed HTBI primers. TCRdb re-analysed the multiplex PCR reads in MiXCR, keeping a single row per CDR3 protein. The sample has 300,000 to 400,000 distinct CDR3 sequences, 17% seen once. Sample: peripheral blood. The receptors originated from an adult woman with stable Graves' hyperthyroidism.

This clonotype was seen a few times. This chain joins TRBV12-3 or TRBV12-4 and TRBJ2-2; the D gene is possibly TRBD1 (5 bases). Trimming left V 7 bases short and J 5 bases short, with 14 bases between. The CDR3 consists of 14 residues. The CDR3 bases are TGTGCCAGCACTCTGCAGGGTTCTACCGGGGAGCTGTTTTTT. Amino acids: CASTLQGSTGELFF.

There are a few counts of this clonotype. The V call is TRBV7-9, the J call TRBJ1-1; D unclear. V lost 4 bases and J lost 0, with 12 bases in between. The CDR3 sequence is 15 residues long. Germline V gives CDR1 SEHNR, CDR2 FQNEAQ (reference sequence). CDR3 residues: CASSSWAGMNTEAFF. The CDR3 DNA reads as TGTGCCAGCAGCTCCTGGGCGGGGATGAACACTGAAGCTTTCTTT.